What follows are 16 T cell receptor beta chains derived from one specimen sequenced in a study of shared T cell receptors in the human thymus. Here immunoSEQ multiplex PCR was the method, and the copy in TCRdb shows in-frame clones only, minus some. Of about 380,000 clones detected, 95% appear once; the ten largest clones hold around 0.019%. The sequenced sample consisted of thymocytes. Source of these receptors: a human donor.

This sequence joins TRBV27 and TRBJ2-1; D assignment may be TRBD1 or TRBD2 (5 bases each). Germline V CDR1 and CDR2: MNHEY, SMNVEV (reference sequence). The CDR3 is 19 residues long. The V gene lost 1 base and the J gene lost 3 bases, with 22 bases spanning the gap. CDR3 sequence reads: CASSLYPPGPGSNYNEQFF. For the CDR3, the DNA is TGTGCCAGCAGTTTATACCCCCCCGGGCCAGGGAGTAACTACAATGAGCAGTTCTTC.

The V call is TRBV27, the J call TRBJ2-3, with a weak D call TRBD2 (6 bases). The CDR3 contains 13 residues. The germline V and J ends were trimmed by 10 bases and 3 bases, with 14 bases remaining between them. CDR1 and CDR2 (germline): MNHEY, SMNVEV (reference sequence). CDR3 sequence: CATRTSRTDTQYF. The CDR3 nucleotides are TGTGCCACCCGAACTAGCAGGACAGATACGCAGTATTTT.

As concerns this clone: The junction does not match germline at one end; this may be a read error. This chain joins TRBV9 and TRBJ1-2; 7 bases line up with TRBD1. This CDR3 spans 13 amino acids. Germline assignment: CDR1 SGDLS and CDR2 YYNGEE. DNA for the CDR3: TGTGCCAGCAGCGTAGCTATCACAGGGGACGGAGACTTC. It translates to CASSVAITGDGDF.

The chain combines TRBV29-1 with TRBJ2-5; D might be TRBD2 (6 bases). The length of the CDR3 is 11 residues. The germline gives CDR1 SQVTM, CDR2 ANQGSEA. The V and J ends lost 6 bases and 4 bases respectively, with 9 bases between them. CDR3 amino acids: CSVISGETQYF. CDR3 bases: TGCAGCGTGATTAGCGGAGAGACCCAGTACTTC. Together with reference TRBV29-1 and TRBJ2-5, the CDR3 gives the full variable domain: SAVISQKPSRDICQRGTSLTIQCQVDSQVTMMFWYRQQPGQSLTLIATANQGSEATYESGFVIDKFPISRPNLTFSTLTVSNMSPEDSSIYLCSVISGETQYFGPGTRLLVL.

This chain connects TRBV27 to TRBJ1-3; a possible D gene is TRBD1 (5 bases). The length of the CDR3 is 14 residues. Looked up from germline, CDR1 is MNHEY and CDR2 is SMNVEV (reference sequence). Trimming removed 10 bases at V and 2 bases at J, with 15 bases between. The CDR3, as DNA: TGTGCCACCAAGGGCAGGGCGACTGGAAACACCATATATTTT. It encodes CATKGRATGNTIYF.

The genes are TRBV7-2 and TRBJ2-7; 9 positions agree with TRBD2. CDR3 length: 15 residues. Germline V CDR1 and CDR2: SGHTA, FQGNSA. V trimming: 5 bases; J trimming: 3 bases; junction bases outside the gene matches: 8. The DNA of the CDR3 is TGTGCCAGCAGCATTCTAGCGGGACGGGGCTACGAGCAGTACTTC. Amino acids: CASSILAGRGYEQYF.

This rearrangement joins TRBV4-1 to TRBJ2-7, with D possibly being TRBD2 (5 bases). The CDR3 extends over 17 amino acids. Trimming shortened V by 0 bases and J by 0 bases, and 15 bases separated the two germline ends. Germline CDR1 is MGHRA and CDR2 is YSYEKL. CDR3 nucleotides: TGCGCCAGCAGCCAAGAAAGCTCCGGGAAAGACTCCTACGAGCAGTACTTC. Residues: CASSQESSGKDSYEQYF.

Here the CDR3 reads CASSLMRQGRREGQYGHGDTQYF. DNA for the CDR3: TGTGCCAGCAGTTTAATGAGACAGGGGCGGCGGGAGGGCCAATACGGACACGGAGATACGCAGTATTTT. V usage is TRBV27 and J usage is TRBJ2-3, with D possibly being TRBD2 (9 bases). The CDR3 length is 23 residues. Germline-derived CDR1 and CDR2 are MNHEY and SMNVEV (reference sequence). Trimming removed 2 bases from V and 5 bases from J, with 38 bases in between.

The chain combines TRBV30 with TRBJ2-7; TRBD2 matches at 10 bases. Trimming took 4 bases from V and 6 from J; bases not matched to a gene: 21. Per germline, CDR1 GTSNPN and CDR2 SVGIG (reference sequence). CDR3 length equals 18 residues. CDR3 sequence reads: CAWIFPGLAGAPRREQYF. The CDR3 bases are TGTGCCTGGATATTCCCCGGGCTAGCGGGAGCCCCACGGCGCGAGCAGTACTTC.

This clone was counted once. The rearrangement uses TRBV27 and TRBJ1-1; D unresolved. CDR3 length: 14 residues. V was shortened by 8 bases and J by 1 base, with 14 bases between the two germline ends. CDR1 is MNHEY and CDR2 is SMNVEV in the germline V gene (reference sequence). CDR3 in amino acids: CASYLRLENTEAFF. As DNA, the CDR3 is TGTGCCAGCTACCTCCGACTGGAGAACACTGAAGCTTTCTTT.

This clone was counted a few times. This sequence joins TRBV5-1 and TRBJ1-2, with 7 bases that match TRBD1. CDR1 and CDR2 (germline): SGHRS, YFSETQ. V shed 4 bases, J shed 7 bases, and the junction held 4 bases outside the gene matches. The CDR3 consists of 12 residues. The CDR3 sequence is CASSPTGSGYTF. The CDR3, as DNA: TGCGCCAGCAGCCCGACAGGGTCTGGCTACACCTTC.

The rearrangement links TRBV6-5 to TRBJ2-5; D is unclear. This CDR3 comprises 14 residues. Trimming stripped 4 bases from V and 5 bases from J, with 14 bases between. CDR1 is MNHEY and CDR2 is SVGAGI in the germline V gene. In nucleotides, the CDR3 is TGTGCCAGCAGTTCCCCCCCTCCCCGGGAGACCCAGTACTTC. It is translated as CASSSPPPRETQYF.

This chain connects TRBV6-5 to TRBJ2-3; unclear D gene. V was pared by 8 bases and J by 3 bases, with 6 bases between. The CDR3 is 11 residues long. Germline V gives CDR1 MNHEY, CDR2 SVGAGI. As DNA, the CDR3 is TGTGCCAGCGGAGTGACAGATACGCAGTATTTT. Translated: CASGVTDTQYF.

The chain is built from TRBV27 and TRBJ2-1, with TRBD2 matching 8 bases. CDR3 size: 18 residues. J lost 0 bases, V lost 3 bases, and 10 bases had no gene match. Germline values: CDR1 MNHEY, CDR2 SMNVEV (reference sequence). The CDR3 region has the DNA TGTGCCAGCAGTTTGGAGAGAAGCGGGGGAGGCTCCTACAATGAGCAGTTCTTC. It codes for CASSLERSGGGSYNEQFF.

In its sample, this clone was seen once. The rearrangement links TRBV7-2 to TRBJ1-5, with 7 nucleotides matching TRBD1. CDR1 is SGHTA, CDR2 FQGNSA, per germline. V dropped 1 base and J dropped 4; count of bases not matched to a gene: 13. CDR3 length: 18 residues. The CDR3 coding sequence is TGTGCCAGCAGCTTAGGTCGACGCCCGGGACAGCGGAATCAGCCCCAGCATTTT. Its protein is CASSLGRRPGQRNQPQHF. Supplemented by reference TRBV7-2 and TRBJ1-5, the full variable domain reads GAGVSQSPSNKVTEKGKDVELRCDPISGHTALYWYRQSLGQGLEFLIYFQGNSAPDKSGLPSDRFSAERTGGSVSTLTIQRTQQEDSAVYLCASSLGRRPGQRNQPQHFGDGTRLSIL.

The sample holds one count of this clone. The chain is built from TRBV21-1 and TRBJ2-7; the table calls TRBD2, which could not be checked here. TRBV21-1 is a documented pseudogene. This CDR3 is built from 22 residues. DNA for the CDR3: TGTGCCAGCAGCAAAAAGGCTAGGGGGAGGGTCCGACTACGGGAGGATTACGGCGAGCAGTACTTC. This gives the protein CASSKKARGRVRLREDYGEQYF.